This T cell receptor (beta chain) was retrieved from a study of blood T cell repertoires in COVID-19 (dated by TCRdb to 2020 to 2021). With regard to the full study: Samples covering the acute and convalescent phases of COVID-19 were provided by collaborators in the United States, Italy and Spain. The dataset comprised deeply sampled blood TCRbeta repertoires from subjects exposed to, actively infected with, or recovered from COVID-19. Where HLA class I and class II types were available, the types were taken from metadata supplied by the sample provider, not from assay-based typing. Nearly every sample came with metadata listing a de-identified subject ID, COVID-19 status, age in years and sex. A freely available public database, intended as a resource for researchers studying the immune response to SARS-CoV-2, is where the repertoires were released. Samples came from the ongoing ImmuneRACE study (first 160 participants) plus 1,254 subjects from 6 global collaborators. The material from the prospective study consisted of cDNA or gDNA derived from T cells, B-cell-depleted T cells, or PBMCs. Overall study results and their limits: Clinical and demographic metadata were provided uncurated, with the amount varying by source and participant.

Whole blood was collected in K2EDTA tubes by collaborating institutions according to the institutions' own protocols. For TCRbeta analysis, collaborator samples were shipped as frozen whole blood, as isolated PBMCs, or as DNA extracted from either sample type. About this clone itself: The clone's antigen remains unknown. Per-base qualities were not stored, and no clone one base away is much larger.

Per the germline V gene (reference sequence), SGHKS is the CDR1 and YYEKEE is the CDR2. Including cysteine and phenylalanine, the CDR3 has 12 amino acids. The CDR3 DNA has 36 bases and is translated from base 1. After removal of 4 bases from V and 7 bases from J, the junction retains 2 bases not matched to a gene. The immunoSEQ Assay, a bias-controlled multiplex PCR, was used to amplify TCRbeta CDR3 regions from genomic DNA. The study's processing was this. Nucleated cell counts per sample were estimated from amplification of reference gene primers within the assay. Sequence reads were collapsed and filtered to measure the absolute abundance of every unique TCRbeta CDR3 rearrangement. For each sample, productive Simpson clonality was calculated by taking the square root of Simpson's diversity index across productive rearrangements. In TCRdb, the immuneACCESS table is reduced to in-frame sequences with V and J assigned. These tables do not hold every clone; where another copy was compared, an unresolved V gene accounts for under half, and the others remain unexplained. The V and J calls and the clone size are those of that table, but D and trimming were determined from the DNA. Across this sample there are about 200,000 clones, with around 88% seen only once. Together, the top ten hold about 8.1% of the sample.

This receptor was taken from a woman in her forties or fifties with acute or convalescent COVID-19. Here the chain combines TRBV5-5 and TRBJ1-5, with 7 middle bases fitting TRBD1. The material sequenced was peripheral blood. For the CDR3, the sequence is CASSEQGQPQHF. The nucleotide sequence reads TGTGCCAGCAGCGAACAGGGGCAGCCCCAGCATTTT.